This entry concerns a single T cell receptor (beta chain). Its binding antigen is unknown. No base-level quality is on record; no much larger clone is a single base apart. This sample is part of a study of OX40 agonist ivuxolimab in advanced cancers. About the study as a whole: Ivuxolimab was an agonistic, fully human IgG2 monoclonal antibody directed against OX40 (CD134), a costimulatory receptor. Intravenous ivuxolimab was administered to patients every 2 weeks at six dose levels: 0.01, 0.1, 0.3, 1.5, 3 and 10 mg/kg. Among the approximately 54 dose-escalation patients, some 20 had hepatocellular carcinoma, approximately 15 melanoma, 9 renal cell carcinoma and 9 head and neck cancer. In the dose-escalation cohort, 82.7% of patients were male, and the mean age was 60 years with a range of roughly 20 to 80. Patients were allowed to have had prior anti-PD-1, anti-PD-L1 or anti-CTLA-4 therapy, and 40% to 45% of the dose-escalation patients had been treated with checkpoint inhibitors. Partial responses occurred in three dose-escalation patients: two with cutaneous melanoma and one with hepatocellular carcinoma. The point of sequencing TCRbeta in the periphery was to test whether ivuxolimab changed TCR sequence diversity and drove clonal T-cell expansion. The paper covers the monotherapy dose-escalation part of the phase I ivuxolimab trial, which included N ≈ 50 patients.

Broader findings and caveats from the paper: The antigen specificity of the peripheral T cells that underwent clonal expansion was not determined. Low levels of normalized T-cell clonal expansion were also shown by some nonresponding patients. After ivuxolimab, CD8+ T cells had more expanded clones than CD4+ T cells on average. In partial responders in the 0.1-3.0 mg/kg groups, normalized peripheral clonal expansion was found to be among the lowest, especially among CD8+ T cells. At doses of 0.1 to 3.0 mg/kg, clonal expansion of both CD4+ and CD8+ blood T cells was observed from baseline to week 6.

From the germline V gene, CDR1 is SGHRS and CDR2 is YFSETQ. Relative to germline, V is 2 bases shorter and J is 3 bases shorter, with 14 bases between their ends. Including the terminal cysteine and phenylalanine, the CDR3 comprises 15 residues. Solely the CDR3 DNA is kept, with 45 bases framed from the first base. Patients with autoimmune disease history or receiving systemic immunosuppression were excluded from the trial. In every dose cohort, peripheral blood was drawn for TCR sequencing at baseline, cycle 4 day 1, and cycle 7 day 1. Samples came from an open-label, multicenter, first-in-human phase I dose-escalation trial of ivuxolimab. The trial enrolled adults with locally advanced or metastatic head and neck squamous cell, hepatocellular, melanoma or renal cell carcinoma. CD4+ and CD8+ T cells were sorted separately from peripheral blood before TCR sequencing. Genomic DNA was extracted from sorted cells for sequencing of the TCRbeta CDR3 region. The immunoSEQ Assay was used for sequencing of TCRbeta CDR3 regions. TCRdb obtained this table from immuneACCESS and retained in-frame rearrangements with V and J assigned. These tables miss some clones; where compared with another copy, unresolved V genes account for less than half of the shortfall, and the remainder is unexplained. The sample table holds 37,000 or so clones, of which more than 85% were seen once. Roughly 19% of the sample is held by the ten biggest clonotypes.

This receptor was obtained from an adult with an advanced solid tumor such as melanoma, head and neck, liver or kidney cancer. The sample was CD4+ or CD8+ T cells sorted from blood, taken in a trial of the OX40 agonist ivuxolimab. The V and J genes are TRBV5-1 and TRBJ1-1; the D gene is possibly TRBD1, with 6 bases matching. The bases are TGCGCCAGCAGCTTAATGCAGGGGTTGCACACTGAAGCTTTCTTT. This sequence encodes CASSLMQGLHTEAFF.